These 27 T cell receptor beta chains were all obtained from the same sample, sequenced in a study of CD8 T cells in Susac syndrome. Random-hexamer reverse transcription was applied to about 0.5 to 1 ug RNA. TCRdb re-called the immunoSEQ multiplex PCR reads with MiXCR, one entry per CDR3 protein. The profile shows 170,000 or so distinct CDR3 sequences, 90% to 95% of them singletons. The material sequenced was CD4+ T cells from PBMCs. The receptors here all came from a human donor with Susac syndrome.

V gene TRBV20-1 combines with J gene TRBJ1-5, with 8 bases lining up with TRBD1. Germline lookup yields CDR1 DFQATT and CDR2 SNEGSKA (reference sequence). This CDR3 contains 15 residues. V lost 5 bases and J lost 4; bases outside the gene matches: 10. Here the CDR3 DNA reads TGCAGTGCTCGACAGGGGACTGGGGTAAATCAGCCCCAGCATTTT. It specifies CSARQGTGVNQPQHF.

Note on this clonotype: One end of the junction is discordant with germline, which a read error may explain. The chain carries TRBV9 and TRBJ2-3, with TRBD2 as a possible D gene (5 bases). Germline values: CDR1 SGDLS, CDR2 YYNGEE. The CDR3 loop spans 13 amino acids. The CDR3 region has the DNA TGTGCCAGCAGCGCCGGACTTCTCTATACGCGGTATTTT. Translating gives CASSAGLLYTRYF.

The chain couples TRBV28 to TRBJ2-7; D unresolved. The CDR3 is 12 residues long. The V end was cut by 1 base, the J end by 4 bases, with 5 bases between. Germline-derived CDR1 and CDR2 are MDHEN and SYDVKM. CDR3: CASSLSWYEQYF. The DNA of the CDR3 is TGTGCCAGCAGTTTATCGTGGTACGAGCAGTACTTC.

The CDR3 coding sequence is TGTGCCATCAGCGGGACTAGCGGGGGACTCTACGAGCAGTACTTC. This sequence encodes CAISGTSGGLYEQYF. The rearrangement uses TRBV10-3 and TRBJ2-7, with 14 bases matching TRBD2. This CDR3 is built from 15 residues. The junction had 4 bases not matched to a gene; V was cut back by 6 bases and J by 3 bases. The germline gives CDR1 ENHRY, CDR2 SYGVKD.

This chain joins TRBV15 and TRBJ2-1; no clear D. V was pared by 0 bases and J by 8 bases, with 8 bases between. Germline-derived CDR1 and CDR2 are LNHNV and YYDKDF (reference sequence). CDR3 length: 13 residues. CDR3 nucleotide sequence: TGTGCCACCAGCAGAGATTTCGGTTATGAGCAGTTCTTC. It translates to CATSRDFGYEQFF. The variable domain in full, completed from reference TRBV15 and TRBJ2-1, reads DAMVIQNPRYQVTQFGKPVTLSCSQTLNHNVMYWYQQKSSQAPKLLFHYYDKDFNNEADTPDNFQSRRPNTSFCFLDIRSPGLGDTAMYLCATSRDFGYEQFFGPGTRLTVL.

The chain has TRBV20-1 and TRBJ2-2; 12 bases agree with TRBD2. With 1 base clipped from V and 5 bases from J, the junction kept 8 bases outside the gene matches. Germline loops: CDR1 DFQATT, CDR2 SNEGSKA (reference sequence). This CDR3 has 17 amino acids. The CDR3 DNA is TGCAGTGCTAGAGGGTCTAGCGGGGGGGCTCGGACCGGGGAGCTGTTTTTT. Translating gives CSARGSSGGARTGELFF.

The chain combines TRBV11-2 with TRBJ1-1; a possible D gene is TRBD1 (5 bases). Germline V CDR1 and CDR2: SGHAT, FQNNGV. The CDR3 is 15 amino acids. V was trimmed by 3 bases and J by 3 bases, leaving 14 bases between them. In DNA form, the CDR3 reads TGTGCCAGCAGCTTTAACACGGGGGGATACACTGAAGCTTTCTTT. This translates into CASSFNTGGYTEAFF.

The chain couples TRBV6-5 to TRBJ1-5; no clear D. The V gene's germline CDR1 is MNHEY and CDR2 SVGAGI. The V gene lost 7 bases and the J gene lost 9 bases, with 13 bases spanning the gap. CDR3 length: 12 amino acids. The CDR3 DNA sequence: TGTGCCAGCATTCCCGACCTCGGGCCCCAGCATTTT. This codes for CASIPDLGPQHF.

The DNA of the CDR3 is TGCAGCGTTTGGGACAGGGGGCCATCCTACGAGCAGTACTTC. This gives the protein CSVWDRGPSYEQYF. The V call is TRBV29-1, the J call TRBJ2-7; TRBD1 agrees at 12 bases. From germline, CDR1 is SQVTM and CDR2 ANQGSEA. V lost 5 bases and J lost 1; bases outside the gene matches: 3. The CDR3 spans 14 residues.

The chain joins TRBV12-3 or TRBV12-4 to TRBJ2-5; a possible D gene is TRBD1 (6 bases). V was shortened by 5 bases and J by 1 base, with 14 bases between the two germline ends. The CDR3 runs to 15 residues. CDR3 coding DNA: TGTGCCAGCAGTACAAACAGGGACCCCCAAGAGACCCAGTACTTC. It yields the protein CASSTNRDPQETQYF.

The chain links TRBV6-2 or TRBV6-3 to TRBJ1-5, with D unresolved. Trimming took 6 bases from V and 0 from J, leaving 9 bases between them. CDR3 length: 14 amino acids. Germline lookup yields CDR1 MNHEY and CDR2 SVGEGT. DNA for the CDR3: TGTGCCAGCAGAGAAAGTATTAGCAATCAGCCCCAGCATTTT. Its protein is CASRESISNQPQHF.

The V and J genes are TRBV20-1 and TRBJ2-7; D remains unclear. The V end was cut by 0 bases, the J end by 5 bases, with 14 bases between. From germline, CDR1 is DFQATT and CDR2 SNEGSKA (reference sequence). The CDR3 spans 14 residues. CDR3 region: CSARDKTISDEQYF. CDR3 bases: TGCAGTGCTAGAGATAAGACAATATCTGACGAGCAGTACTTC.

The rearrangement joins TRBV30 to TRBJ1-1, with D hard to call. With 0 bases removed from V and 1 base from J, the gap between germline ends came to 3 bases. The CDR3 length is 12 residues. The germline gives CDR1 GTSNPN, CDR2 SVGIG (reference sequence). DNA for the CDR3: TGTGCCTGGAGTGTACGGAACACTGAAGCTTTCTTT. Its translation: CAWSVRNTEAFF.

V and J are TRBV6-2 or TRBV6-3 and TRBJ1-6; no definite D call. This CDR3 has 14 amino acids. Germline assignment: CDR1 MNHEY and CDR2 SVGEGT. CDR3 residues: CGCRERSYNSPLHF. CDR3 in DNA: TGTGGATGCCGGGAACGCTCCTATAATTCACCCCTCCACTTT.

CDR3 region: CASSFGPVNYNEQFF. The CDR3 nucleotides are TGTGCCAGCAGTTTCGGCCCGGTGAATTACAATGAGCAGTTCTTC. The gene calls are TRBV12-3 or TRBV12-4 and TRBJ2-1; D not certain. This CDR3 region has 15 residues. Trimming left V 3 bases short and J 4 bases short, with 13 bases between.

Turning to this clonotype: One end of the junction fails to match germline, which may point to a read error. The CDR3 DNA reads TGCAGTGCAAGAGGACTAGCAGGGGAGACCCAGTACTTC. It encodes CSARGLAGETQYF. The J gene is TRBJ2-5, the V gene TRBV20-1; 8 nucleotides match TRBD2. CDR1 is DFQATT, CDR2 SNEGSKA, per germline (reference sequence). This CDR3 has 13 residues.

The chain is built from TRBV7-8 and TRBJ2-5, with D hard to call. Trimming removed 6 bases at V and 4 bases at J, with 9 bases between. CDR1 is SGHVS and CDR2 is FQNEAQ in the germline V gene. CDR3 length: 12 residues. CDR3 sequence: CASRVGRETQYF. The CDR3 region has the DNA TGTGCCAGCAGGGTGGGAAGAGAGACCCAGTACTTC.

This rearrangement joins TRBV9 to TRBJ2-3; no firm D call. There are 11 residues in the CDR3. Looked up from germline, CDR1 is SGDLS and CDR2 is YYNGEE. Trimming took off 4 bases at V and 5 bases at J, with 5 bases between the two ends. CDR3 sequence reads: CASSHRDTQYF. As DNA, the CDR3 is TGTGCCAGCAGCCACCGAGATACGCAGTATTTT.

The V and J genes are TRBV30 and TRBJ1-4; D not resolved. This CDR3 has 11 residues. Trimming removed 0 bases from V and 12 bases from J, with 8 bases in between. The germline gives CDR1 GTSNPN, CDR2 SVGIG (reference sequence). This CDR3 is CAWSVRGELFF. In DNA form, the CDR3 reads TGTGCCTGGAGTGTACGCGGGGAACTGTTTTTT.

The chain couples TRBV2 to TRBJ1-5; 9 bases are a match to TRBD1. CDR1 is SNHLY, CDR2 FYNNEI, per germline. V was pared by 6 bases and J by 7 bases, with 1 base of the junction left unmatched. The CDR3 is 12 residues long. CDR3: CASRQGAQPQHF. CDR3 nucleotide sequence: TGTGCCAGCAGACAGGGGGCACAGCCCCAGCATTTT.

The chain employs TRBV5-6 and TRBJ2-1; the match to TRBD2 covers 12 bases. Trimming cost V 3 bases and J 13 bases; bases outside gene matches: 5. The germline CDR1 and CDR2 sequences are SGHDT and YYEEEE. The length of the CDR3 is 13 residues. Here the CDR3 reads CASSSLAGGSQFF. The CDR3 DNA sequence: TGTGCCAGCAGCTCACTAGCGGGGGGCAGTCAGTTCTTC.

CDR3 protein: CASSEDYGYTF. The CDR3 bases are TGTGCCAGCAGTGAAGACTATGGCTACACCTTC. The chain joins TRBV2 to TRBJ1-2; D unclear. V was trimmed by 1 base and J by 3 bases, leaving 0 bases between them. This CDR3 has 11 residues. Germline loops: CDR1 SNHLY, CDR2 FYNNEI.

This clonotype was observed once. The chain's CDR3 is CSAPKVPTSYEQYF. The CDR3 DNA follows: TGCAGTGCCCCGAAGGTACCGACCTCCTACGAGCAGTACTTC. The chain joins TRBV20-1 to TRBJ2-7; no definite D call. Germline V CDR1 and CDR2: DFQATT, SNEGSKA (reference sequence). V lost 6 bases to trimming and J lost 0 bases, with 15 bases between them. This CDR3 comprises 14 residues.

This clonotype was found once. The V and J genes are TRBV5-4 and TRBJ1-1; weak D call: TRBD1 (5 bases). Trimming stripped 0 bases from V and 1 base from J, with 10 bases between. The CDR3 runs to 15 residues. Germline V gene sequence: CDR1 SGHNT, CDR2 YYREEE (reference sequence). For the CDR3, the DNA is TGTGCCAGCAGCTTGGGTGGGACGACGAACACTGAAGCTTTCTTT. Amino acid sequence: CASSLGGTTNTEAFF. Full variable domain (missing parts from reference TRBV5-4 and TRBJ1-1): ETGVTQSPTHLIKTRGQQVTLRCSSQSGHNTVSWYQQALGQGPQFIFQYYREEENGRGNFPPRFSGLQFPNYSSELNVNALELDDSALYLCASSLGGTTNTEAFFGQGTRLTVV.

The CDR3 sequence is CASSPSGGNNEQFF. The CDR3 DNA follows: TGTGCCAGCAGCCCAAGCGGGGGGAACAATGAGCAGTTCTTC. The chain links TRBV7-3 to TRBJ2-1, with TRBD2 identical over 9 bases. The CDR3 length is 14 residues. With 5 bases clipped from V and 5 bases from J, the junction kept 4 bases outside the gene matches. CDR1 SGHTA and CDR2 FQGTGA come from the germline V gene.

This chain joins TRBV7-2 and TRBJ2-1; 8 positions match TRBD1. Looked up from germline, CDR1 is SGHTA and CDR2 is FQGNSA. Germline trimming cut 5 bases from V and 9 bases from J; bases unmatched to any gene: 6. This CDR3 is 13 amino acids long. CDR3 sequence reads: CASSPYRGFEQFF. CDR3 coding DNA: TGTGCCAGCAGCCCCTACAGGGGGTTTGAGCAGTTCTTC.

The chain recombines TRBV29-1 with TRBJ1-5, with 8 bases identical to TRBD1. The CDR3 sequence is 14 residues long. From germline, CDR1 is SQVTM and CDR2 ANQGSEA. V lost 4 bases and J lost 4; bases outside the gene matches: 6. The CDR3 nucleotides read TGCAGCGTTGTCGAGACAGGGGCTAATCAGCCCCAGCATTTT. The encoded protein is CSVVETGANQPQHF. The whole variable domain, remainder taken from reference TRBV29-1 and TRBJ1-5, is SAVISQKPSRDICQRGTSLTIQCQVDSQVTMMFWYRQQPGQSLTLIATANQGSEATYESGFVIDKFPISRPNLTFSTLTVSNMSPEDSSIYLCSVVETGANQPQHFGDGTRLSIL.